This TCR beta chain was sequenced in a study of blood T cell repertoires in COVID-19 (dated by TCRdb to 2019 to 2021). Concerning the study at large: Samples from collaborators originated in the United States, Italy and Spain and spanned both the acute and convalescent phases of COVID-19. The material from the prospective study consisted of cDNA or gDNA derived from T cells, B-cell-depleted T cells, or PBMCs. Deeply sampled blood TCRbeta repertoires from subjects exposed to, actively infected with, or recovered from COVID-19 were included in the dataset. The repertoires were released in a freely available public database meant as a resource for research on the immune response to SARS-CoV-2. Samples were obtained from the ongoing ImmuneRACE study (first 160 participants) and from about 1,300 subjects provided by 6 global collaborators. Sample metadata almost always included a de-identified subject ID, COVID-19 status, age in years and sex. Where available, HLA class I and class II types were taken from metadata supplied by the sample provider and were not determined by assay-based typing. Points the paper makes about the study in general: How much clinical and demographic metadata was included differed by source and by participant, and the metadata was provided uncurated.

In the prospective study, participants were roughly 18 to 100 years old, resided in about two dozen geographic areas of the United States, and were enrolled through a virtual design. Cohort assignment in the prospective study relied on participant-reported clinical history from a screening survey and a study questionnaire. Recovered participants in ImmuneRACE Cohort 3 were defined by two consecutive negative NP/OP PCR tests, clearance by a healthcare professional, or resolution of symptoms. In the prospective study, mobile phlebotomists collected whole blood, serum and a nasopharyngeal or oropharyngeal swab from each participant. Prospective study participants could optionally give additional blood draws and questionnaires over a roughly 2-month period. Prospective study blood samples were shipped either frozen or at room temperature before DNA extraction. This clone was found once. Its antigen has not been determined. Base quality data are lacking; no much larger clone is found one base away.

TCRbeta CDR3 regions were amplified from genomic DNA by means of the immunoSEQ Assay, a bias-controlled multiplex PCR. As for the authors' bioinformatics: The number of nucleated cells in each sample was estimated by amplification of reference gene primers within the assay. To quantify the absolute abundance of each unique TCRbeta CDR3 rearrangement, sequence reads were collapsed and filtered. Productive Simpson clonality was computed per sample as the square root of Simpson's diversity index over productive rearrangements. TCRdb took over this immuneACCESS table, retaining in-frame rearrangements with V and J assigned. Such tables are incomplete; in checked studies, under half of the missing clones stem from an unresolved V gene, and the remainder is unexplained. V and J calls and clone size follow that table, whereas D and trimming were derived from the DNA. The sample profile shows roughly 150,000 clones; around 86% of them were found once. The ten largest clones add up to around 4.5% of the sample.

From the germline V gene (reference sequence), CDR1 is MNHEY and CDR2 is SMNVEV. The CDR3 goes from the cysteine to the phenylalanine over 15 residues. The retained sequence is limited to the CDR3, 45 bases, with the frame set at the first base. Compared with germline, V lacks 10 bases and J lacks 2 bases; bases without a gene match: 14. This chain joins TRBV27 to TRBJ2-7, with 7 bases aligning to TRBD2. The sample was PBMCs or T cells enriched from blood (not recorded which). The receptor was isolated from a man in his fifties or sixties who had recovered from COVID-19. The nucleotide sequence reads TGTGCCACCAACCCCAAGGGAGGGTGGCCCTACGAGCAGTACTTC. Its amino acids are CATNPKGGWPYEQYF.